The rows below give T cell receptor beta chains drawn from one sample of a study of T cells after yellow fever vaccination. Each CDR3 protein is one row after TCRdb ran MiXCR on the 5' RACE reads. The sample includes about 250,000 distinct CDR3 sequences, approximately 3.6% of them seen just once. Sample: PBMCs, taken 15 days after the yellow fever booster vaccination. Receptors originate from a young man who received the YFV17D yellow fever vaccine. The CDR3 runs from the conserved cysteine through the conserved F or W. Fields, in order: J gene, D gene, V gene, clone size, CDR3 protein, CDR3 DNA. A D gene is named only where the DNA matches it firmly. A row's size may be missing; if present it is once, few, many or a size class.

j_gene: TRBJ1-5
d_gene: .
v_gene: TRBV11-3
abundance: many
CDR3aa: CASRKEGGGNQPQHF
CDR3nt: TGTGCCAGCAGGAAGGAGGGGGGCGGCAATCAGCCCCAGCATTTT

j_gene: TRBJ2-5
d_gene: .
v_gene: TRBV6-5
abundance: many
CDR3aa: CASSARLGRQETQYF
CDR3nt: TGTGCCAGCAGTGCACGTCTTGGGAGGCAAGAGACCCAGTACTTC

j_gene: TRBJ2-1
d_gene: TRBD2
v_gene: TRBV5-1
abundance: .
CDR3aa: CDSSLSGGAYNEQFF
CDR3nt: TGCGACAGCAGCCTTAGCGGGGGGGCCTACAATGAGCAGTTCTTC

j_gene: TRBJ1-4
d_gene: .
v_gene: TRBV5-1
abundance: many
CDR3aa: CASSLLAATNEKLFF
CDR3nt: TGCGCCAGCAGCTTGCTCGCCGCAACTAATGAAAAACTGTTTTTT

j_gene: TRBJ1-5
d_gene: TRBD1
v_gene: TRBV5-8
abundance: many
CDR3aa: CASREYRGGNQPQHF
CDR3nt: TGTGCCAGCAGGGAATACAGGGGTGGCAATCAGCCCCAGCATTTT

j_gene: TRBJ2-2
d_gene: TRBD1
v_gene: TRBV6-5
abundance: many
CDR3aa: CASSSFDRGPGELFF
CDR3nt: TGTGCCAGCAGTTCGTTTGACAGGGGCCCCGGGGAGCTGTTTTTT

j_gene: TRBJ2-7
d_gene: .
v_gene: TRBV5-1
abundance: many
CDR3aa: CASSLGESSYEQYF
CDR3nt: TGCGCCAGCAGCTTGGGGGAGAGCTCCTACGAGCAGTACTTC

j_gene: TRBJ2-1
d_gene: .
v_gene: TRBV24-1
abundance: many
CDR3aa: CATSDSGAGSYNEQFF
CDR3nt: TGTGCCACCAGTGATTCGGGGGCAGGGAGTTACAATGAGCAGTTCTTC

j_gene: TRBJ1-3
d_gene: .
v_gene: TRBV7-2
abundance: many
CDR3aa: CASSLDAGYGNTIYF
CDR3nt: TGTGCCAGCAGCTTAGATGCGGGTTACGGAAACACCATATATTTT

j_gene: TRBJ2-5
d_gene: .
v_gene: TRBV19
abundance: few
CDR3aa: CASSIGTLPQETQYF
CDR3nt: TGTGCCAGTAGTATTGGTACGCTACCCCAAGAGACCCAGTACTTC

j_gene: TRBJ1-1
d_gene: .
v_gene: TRBV12-3/TRBV12-4
abundance: many
CDR3aa: CASSLVVGSGAFF
CDR3nt: TGTGCCAGCAGTTTAGTCGTAGGCAGCGGCGCTTTCTTT

j_gene: TRBJ2-7
d_gene: TRBD1
v_gene: TRBV18
abundance: many
CDR3aa: CASSPLGQSYEQYF
CDR3nt: TGTGCCAGCTCACCACTGGGACAGAGCTACGAGCAGTACTTC

j_gene: TRBJ2-1
d_gene: TRBD2
v_gene: TRBV5-1
abundance: many
CDR3aa: CASSYGLAGNEQFF
CDR3nt: TGCGCCAGCAGCTACGGACTAGCCGGGAATGAGCAGTTCTTC

j_gene: TRBJ2-5
d_gene: TRBD2
v_gene: TRBV20-1
abundance: many
CDR3aa: CSARDRPGGPSETQYF
CDR3nt: TGCAGTGCTAGAGATCGACCGGGGGGGCCTAGTGAGACCCAGTACTTC

j_gene: TRBJ2-7
d_gene: .
v_gene: TRBV30
abundance: many
CDR3aa: CAWKDKDASYEQYF
CDR3nt: TGTGCCTGGAAAGACAAGGACGCCTCCTACGAGCAGTACTTC

j_gene: TRBJ2-3
d_gene: .
v_gene: TRBV7-9
abundance: many
CDR3aa: CASSLAWQGQTDTQYF
CDR3nt: TGTGCCAGCAGCTTAGCGTGGCAGGGGCAGACAGATACGCAGTATTTT

j_gene: TRBJ1-1
d_gene: .
v_gene: TRBV15
abundance: many
CDR3aa: CATSRKKGLWDNTEAFF
CDR3nt: TGTGCCACCAGCAGGAAAAAGGGGCTGTGGGACAACACTGAAGCTTTCTTT

j_gene: TRBJ1-3
d_gene: .
v_gene: TRBV5-4
abundance: many
CDR3aa: CASSLGSTGNTIYF
CDR3nt: TGTGCCAGCAGCTTGGGTTCGACGGGAAACACCATATATTTT